Here is one T cell receptor beta chain with its context. Its antigen is unknown. The sample holds no much larger clone one base away, and base qualities are not on file. This record comes from a study of T cell repertoires in breast cancer listed by TCRdb under 2016. As for the study more broadly: Tumors, lymph nodes and peripheral blood lymphocytes from breast cancer patients were profiled in the study, along with peripheral blood from healthy control donors. The majority of the 20 to 25 patient tumors analyzed for shared TCRs were ER+/PR+. Tumor-free lymph nodes were processed without enzymatic digestion, and Ficoll was used to separate blood samples. On average, around 500,000 sequences per sample and 7.5 to 10 reads per input cell were obtained by sequencing. Tumors and tumor-involved lymph nodes were minced, digested with Liberase and DNase, and then passed through 70-um and 40-um filters. Nine healthy donors, of an age range similar to that of the patients, were included as controls. Because breast cancer has a low mutational burden and common mutations are rare, the study reasoned that TCRs shared between breast cancer patients would target shared antigens.

Library preparation was by emulsion pairing. Unpaired genes were suppressed by a second nested PCR with blocking oligos, after which a third nested PCR added Illumina adaptors and barcodes. Each emulsion RT-PCR master mix contained about 4,500-270,000 T cells, with C-region, Stepout and V-region primers. The emulsions were generated using the Micellula Emulsion and Purification Kit, and the RT-PCR was run with Qiagen OneStep RT-PCR reagents. The pooled libraries were sequenced on an Illumina MiSeq using paired-end 2 x 250 reads. The authors' analysis ran thus. Read pairs were joined in Galaxy and clipped at the engineered overlap into separate alpha and beta files; unclipped reads were discarded. Alpha-beta pairs were assigned with CompleteTCR, a MiTCR-based pipeline that links chains sharing read cluster identifiers using an R script. TCR sequences that were observed only once, representing about 1-3.1%, were removed as potential sequencing errors. TCRdb reworked the public reads: Q25 trimming with fastp, MiXCR clone assembly, productive beta chains retained. Every CDR3 protein is listed once, alongside the most common genes and DNA of its rows. It is TCRdb's table, rather than the study itself, that gives the V and J calls and clone size. For this sample there are nearly 40,000 distinct CDR3 sequences; less than 55% appear just once. The top ten clonotypes cover roughly 60% of the sample.

Results and caveats for the whole study, not just this receptor: Shared TCRs were encoded by various nucleotide sequences, which suggests selection and expansion based on antigen. Emulsion RT-PCR was considered qualitative rather than quantitative, since transcript abundance and primer differences skewed clone recovery. Eighteen TCR pairs were shared across seven or more patient tumors and were rarely found in control blood, which suggested possible tumor specificity. TRBV7 predominated among the shared TCRs, which could possibly reflect tumor recognition or a mispriming bias from eight TRBV7 primers. Compared with tumor-free nodes, tumor-involved sentinel lymph nodes shared about fourfold more TCRs with matched tumor repertoires (7.7% versus 2%). Discarding singleton TCRs and sampling only part of each tumor may have missed genuine antitumor clones.

The germline V end is reduced by 5 bases and the J end by 4 bases; junction bases left unmatched: 8. The CDR3, from cysteine to phenylalanine, totals 14 residues. Only the CDR3 portion is preserved as DNA: 42 bases, with reading frame beginning at the first base. Via the germline V gene, CDR1 is SGHTA and CDR2 FQGNSA. To analyze paired alpha-beta TCRs of CD8+ T cells, the study used an expanded emulsion RT-PCR method with primers covering all TCR V genes. CD8+ T cells were isolated with a CD8 positive selection kit and were then incubated overnight in roughly 10 IU/mL IL-2 prior to emulsion RT-PCR. Sequencing input: CD8+ T cells. The receptor's source is a pool of human donors with breast cancer or a healthy control (not recorded which). The chain employs TRBV7-2 and TRBJ2-7, with 7 central nucleotides matching TRBD1. The CDR3 protein sequence reads: CASSPRTGKYEQYF. The bases read TGTGCCAGCAGCCCGAGGACAGGAAAGTACGAGCAGTACTTC.